Below are 15 T cell receptor beta chains sequenced from a single sample in a study of CXCR3-negative and CXCR3-positive naive CD8 T cells. The study, taken as a whole, reports: In CXCR3-positive naive cells, the TRB CDR3s were more hydrophobic than in CXCR3-negative naive cells.

Libraries were UMI-labeled 5' RACE TRB cDNA. From the 5' RACE reads, TCRdb lists one entry per CDR3 protein and no DNA. This listing includes 140,000 to 150,000 distinct CDR3 sequences. Their antigen targets remain unknown. Sample: naive CXCR3+ CD8+ T cells from blood. Subset: CD45RO-CCR7+CD27+CD95- naive CD8+ T cells expressing CXCR3 (TNR3+). The receptors originated from a human donor in good health. Some clones in this sample may be carry-over from other donors' samples.

The V and J genes are TRBV5-1 and TRBJ2-1; TCRdb's D call, TRBD2, is unchecked because there is no DNA. This CDR3 is 14 amino acids long. Looked up from germline, CDR1 is SGHRS and CDR2 is YFSETQ. CDR3 loop: CASSLPGGNNEQFF.

The chain employs TRBV29-1 and TRBJ1-1. The CDR3 totals 14 residues. From germline, CDR1 is SQVTM and CDR2 ANQGSEA. This chain's CDR3 is CSVDGEMGVGEAFF.

The genes are TRBV4-3 and TRBJ2-7; TCRdb's D call, TRBD1, is unchecked because there is no DNA. This CDR3 comprises 16 residues. Germline-derived CDR1 and CDR2 are LGHNA and YSLEER. The CDR3 loop reads CASSQGSGTGAYEQYF.

The V call is TRBV10-3, the J call TRBJ2-7; without DNA, the TCRdb call of TRBD1 cannot be checked. The CDR3 is made up of 14 amino acids. From germline, CDR1 is ENHRY and CDR2 SYGVKD. The CDR3 loop reads CAASGTPDSYEQYF.

V usage is TRBV7-9 and J usage is TRBJ1-1. This CDR3 region has 14 residues. Germline CDR1 reads SEHNR; CDR2 reads FQNEAQ (reference sequence). This chain's CDR3 is CASSLGGDYTEAFF.

The genes are TRBV2 and TRBJ2-1. Per germline, CDR1 SNHLY and CDR2 FYNNEI. The CDR3 runs to 14 residues. CDR3 sequence: CASSVDSYYNEQFF.

The chain joins TRBV12-3 or TRBV12-4 to TRBJ2-3; the TRBD1 assignment by TCRdb is unverifiable without DNA. This CDR3 comprises 15 residues. This CDR3 is CASSLLGQKADTQYF.

The CDR3 loop reads CASSDHRGQQETQYF. V is TRBV12-3 or TRBV12-4 and J is TRBJ2-5; TCRdb proposes TRBD1, but this gene call is untestable without DNA. The CDR3 spans 15 residues.

The chain couples TRBV7-9 to TRBJ2-7; TCRdb picks TRBD1, but there is no DNA to check that call. CDR3 length: 12 amino acids. The germline gives CDR1 SEHNR, CDR2 FQNEAQ (reference sequence). CDR3 sequence reads: CASVLGPYEQYF.

The rearrangement uses TRBV4-1 and TRBJ2-1; TCRdb names TRBD2, which stays unverified in the absence of DNA. This CDR3 comprises 16 residues. The germline V gene encodes CDR1 MGHRA and CDR2 YSYEKL. The CDR3 spells CASSQALAESYNEQFF.

The gene calls are TRBV6-5 and TRBJ2-7; the D call of TRBD1 rests on TCRdb alone, since no DNA is present to check it. Germline CDR1 reads MNHEY; CDR2 reads SVGAGI. The CDR3 spans 16 residues. CDR3 loop: CASSYSQGEWSYEQYF.

V usage is TRBV29-1 and J usage is TRBJ2-7. This CDR3 is 12 amino acids long. Germline V lookup: CDR1 SQVTM, CDR2 ANQGSEA. The CDR3 sequence is CSVLGESYEQYF.

V gene TRBV15 combines with J gene TRBJ1-1; TCRdb's D call of TRBD1 is untestable without DNA. CDR1 is LNHNV and CDR2 is YYDKDF in the germline V gene (reference sequence). CDR3 size: 16 residues. The CDR3 here is CATSRDREGALTEAFF.

This sequence joins TRBV2 and TRBJ2-7; the D call from TCRdb, TRBD2, cannot be confirmed without DNA. There are 15 residues in the CDR3. Germline V lookup: CDR1 SNHLY, CDR2 FYNNEI. This CDR3 reads CASSEEVGGAHEQYF.

The chain recombines TRBV29-1 with TRBJ2-3; lacking DNA, the TRBD2 call made by TCRdb goes unchecked. Germline CDR1 is SQVTM and CDR2 is ANQGSEA. This CDR3 has 13 residues. The CDR3 loop reads CSVGASGSDTQYF.